Presented here are 26 T cell receptor beta chains from one specimen sequenced in a study of cytomegalovirus exposure and HLA in healthy donors. Only in-frame clones appear in the TCRdb table, and some are missing; sequencing was by immunoSEQ multiplex PCR. The profile shows more than 100,000 clones, around nine tenths of them singletons. The sequencing sample was made of PBMCs. The source of these receptors is a young man in good health and CMV-seronegative.

The chain employs TRBV5-1 and TRBJ1-1; D is possibly TRBD1 (6 bases). Germline CDR1 and CDR2: SGHRS and YFSETQ. Trimming cost V 1 base and J 8 bases, with 9 bases left between them. This CDR3 spans 12 amino acids. The CDR3 spells CASSLQGLEAFF. CDR3 in DNA: TGCGCCAGCAGCTTGCAGGGGTTAGAAGCTTTCTTT. Using reference TRBV5-1 and TRBJ1-1 for the parts outside the CDR3, the full variable domain is KAGVTQTPRYLIKTRGQQVTLSCSPISGHRSVSWYQQTPGQGLQFLFEYFSETQRNKGNFPGRFSGRQFSNSRSEMNVSTLELGDSALYLCASSLQGLEAFFGQGTRLTVV.

This chain connects TRBV7-2 to TRBJ2-1; no reliable D call. This CDR3 is built from 13 residues. Germline V CDR1 and CDR2: SGHTA, FQGNSA. Trimming stripped 2 bases from V and 13 bases from J, with 15 bases between. The CDR3 is CASSLSPRTRQFF. DNA of the CDR3: TGTGCCAGCAGCTTAAGTCCTCGAACGCGCCAGTTCTTC.

As regards this clone: A read error may account for a junction end that differs from germline. The J gene is TRBJ1-6, the V gene TRBV11-2, with TRBD1 matching over 9 bases. Germline assignment: CDR1 SGHAT and CDR2 FQNNGV. The CDR3 consists of 17 residues. CDR3 in amino acids: CASSLGQGQSYNSSLHF. CDR3 DNA sequence: TGTGCCAGCAGCCTGGGACAGGGCCAATCCTATAATTCATCCCTCCACTTT.

This chain links TRBV2 with TRBJ2-5; 7 nucleotides line up with TRBD2. Germline-derived CDR1 and CDR2 are SNHLY and FYNNEI. This CDR3 is 13 amino acids long. Trimming removed 5 bases from V and 1 base from J; junction bases left unmatched: 1. The CDR3 DNA is TGTGCCAGCAGTCCTAGCGGCCAAGAGACCCAGTACTTC. The encoded protein is CASSPSGQETQYF. Looking up the rest from reference TRBV2 and TRBJ2-5 gives the full variable domain: EPEVTQTPSHQVTQMGQEVILRCVPISNHLYFYWYRQILGQKVEFLVSFYNNEISEKSEIFDDQFSVERPDGSNFTLKIRSTKLEDSAMYFCASSPSGQETQYFGPGTRLLVL.

This chain links TRBV6-6 with TRBJ2-7; D not certain. Trimming stripped 2 bases from V and 4 bases from J, with 9 bases between. The germline gives CDR1 MNHNY, CDR2 SVGAGI (reference sequence). CDR3 length equals 13 residues. Here the CDR3 reads CASSYEVHYEQYF. The CDR3 nucleotides read TGTGCCAGCAGTTACGAGGTTCATTACGAGCAGTACTTC.

The chain couples TRBV19 to TRBJ2-6, with D possibly being TRBD1 (6 bases). CDR3 length: 18 residues. V lost 4 bases and J 1 base, leaving 17 bases between the germline ends. Germline assignment: CDR1 LNHDA and CDR2 SQIVND (reference sequence). The CDR3 coding sequence is TGTGCCAGTAGTACCGTACAGGGTTTAGTGTCTGGGGCCAACGTCCTGACTTTC. Translating it yields CASSTVQGLVSGANVLTF.

CDR3 DNA: TGTGCCAGCAGCCCCTTCGGGGGTACCTACGAGCAGTACTTC. Amino acids: CASSPFGGTYEQYF. V is TRBV5-4 and J is TRBJ2-7, with D tentatively TRBD2 (6 bases). Trimming took 4 bases from V and 2 from J, leaving 13 bases between them. Germline lookup yields CDR1 SGHNT and CDR2 YYREEE (reference sequence). CDR3 length: 14 residues.

The chain has TRBV5-1 and TRBJ1-1; tentative D call: TRBD1 (5 bases). Trimming left V 4 bases short and J 0 bases short, with 7 bases between. The CDR3 has 13 residues. CDR1 and CDR2 (germline): SGHRS, YFSETQ. The CDR3 sequence: CASSATVNTEAFF. As DNA, the CDR3 is TGCGCCAGCAGCGCGACAGTGAACACTGAAGCTTTCTTT.

The chain uses TRBV5-1 and TRBJ2-7, with D possibly being TRBD2 (5 bases). The CDR3 spans 13 residues. Trimming removed 4 bases from V and 3 bases from J, with 11 bases in between. Per germline, CDR1 SGHRS and CDR2 YFSETQ. The CDR3 sequence is CASSPAVNYEQYF. The CDR3 nucleotides are TGCGCCAGCAGCCCAGCGGTTAACTACGAGCAGTACTTC.

The chain employs TRBV18 and TRBJ1-2; a possible D gene is TRBD1 (5 bases). The CDR3 runs to 13 residues. CDR1 is KGHSH, CDR2 LQKENI, per germline. V lost 4 bases, J lost 4 bases, and 10 bases lay in between. Here the CDR3 reads CASSRSDTYGYTF. CDR3 sequence (DNA): TGTGCCAGCTCACGGTCGGACACCTATGGCTACACCTTC.

Here the CDR3 DNA reads TGCGCCAGCAGCCAAGTTTTGTCACAGCTAGCCAAAAACATTCAGTACTTC. Protein product: CASSQVLSQLAKNIQYF. This sequence joins TRBV4-1 and TRBJ2-4, with D hard to call. Looked up from germline, CDR1 is MGHRA and CDR2 is YSYEKL. The CDR3 spans 17 residues. V was trimmed by 1 base and J by 0 bases, leaving 13 bases between them.

In DNA, the CDR3 is TGTGCCGGCTCACTAGCGGGAGAGGGCGGGGAGCTGTTTTTT. Residues: CAGSLAGEGGELFF. J is TRBJ2-2 and V is TRBV6-6, with 11 bases that match TRBD2. The germline V gene encodes CDR1 MNHNY and CDR2 SVGAGI (reference sequence). J was trimmed by 7 bases and V by 11 bases; bases with no gene match: 9. This CDR3 is 14 amino acids long.

The chain uses TRBV6-1 and TRBJ1-1, with 7 bases identical to TRBD1. Trimming removed 8 bases from V and 9 bases from J; junction bases left unmatched: 9. CDR1 and CDR2 from the germline V gene are MNHNS and SASEGT. CDR3 size: 12 residues. CDR3 in amino acids: CASPNRGRQAFF. CDR3 DNA sequence: TGTGCCAGCCCCAACAGGGGCCGTCAAGCTTTCTTT.

This chain connects TRBV5-1 to TRBJ1-5; no reliable D call. Trimming took 2 bases from V and 0 from J, leaving 9 bases between them. Germline CDR1 SGHRS, CDR2 YFSETQ. The CDR3 sequence is 15 residues long. The DNA of the CDR3 is TGCGCCAGCAGCTTTGACGGGGATAGCAATCAGCCCCAGCATTTT. Protein product: CASSFDGDSNQPQHF. Using reference TRBV5-1 and TRBJ1-5 for the parts outside the CDR3, the full variable domain is KAGVTQTPRYLIKTRGQQVTLSCSPISGHRSVSWYQQTPGQGLQFLFEYFSETQRNKGNFPGRFSGRQFSNSRSEMNVSTLELGDSALYLCASSFDGDSNQPQHFGDGTRLSIL.

This clone was recorded only once. This chain uses TRBV7-9 with TRBJ2-5; 8 bases line up with TRBD2. The germline V gene has CDR1 SEHNR and CDR2 FQNEAQ (reference sequence). J lost 3 bases, V lost 5 bases, and 11 bases had no gene match. The CDR3 is 16 amino acids. CDR3 bases: TGTGCCAGCAGCCACAGCGGGAGAGGGGCGGAAGAGACCCAGTACTTC. Protein sequence: CASSHSGRGAEETQYF.

The V gene is TRBV5-1, the J gene TRBJ2-5, with D tentatively TRBD2 (5 bases). CDR1 is SGHRS and CDR2 is YFSETQ in the germline V gene. V lost 3 bases and J 5 bases, leaving 14 bases between the germline ends. This CDR3 comprises 14 residues. The CDR3 reads CASSSARAAETQYF. As DNA, the CDR3 is TGCGCCAGCAGCTCGGCGCGGGCGGCGGAGACCCAGTACTTC.

The chain carries TRBV5-1 and TRBJ2-1; 10 nucleotides match TRBD2. After removal of 2 bases from V and 4 bases from J, the junction contained 6 bases not matched to a gene. This CDR3 is 16 amino acids long. Germline V gives CDR1 SGHRS, CDR2 YFSETQ. The CDR3 loop is CASSFLAGGSYNEQFF. As DNA, the CDR3 is TGCGCCAGCAGCTTCTTAGCGGGAGGTTCGTACAATGAGCAGTTCTTC.

The chain links TRBV9 to TRBJ2-7, with D possibly matching TRBD1 (6 bases). The CDR3 has 13 residues. Germline lookup yields CDR1 SGDLS and CDR2 YYNGEE. V was cut by 3 bases and J by 3 bases, with 10 bases left in between. CDR3 bases: TGTGCCAGCAGCGCAACAGGGAACTACGAGCAGTACTTC. It translates to CASSATGNYEQYF.

The rearrangement joins TRBV15 to TRBJ2-2; 10 bases agree with TRBD2. Trimming at V came to 4 bases and at J to 3 bases, leaving 2 bases not matched to a gene. This CDR3 spans 15 amino acids. Germline CDR1 and CDR2: LNHNV and YYDKDF (reference sequence). CDR3 loop: CATSIGLADTGELFF. CDR3 sequence (DNA): TGTGCCACCAGCATAGGACTAGCGGACACCGGGGAGCTGTTTTTT.

The chain joins TRBV4-1 to TRBJ2-7; D gene ambiguous. Germline assignment: CDR1 MGHRA and CDR2 YSYEKL. The germline V and J ends were trimmed by 0 bases and 1 base, with 7 bases remaining between them. CDR3 length: 14 residues. The CDR3 region is CASSQDDSSYEQYF. As DNA, the CDR3 is TGCGCCAGCAGCCAAGACGACTCGTCCTACGAGCAGTACTTC.

The CDR3 coding sequence is TGTGCCAGTGGACTAGCGGGAGGGTGGGAGACCCAGTACTTC. Its translation is CASGLAGGWETQYF. This rearrangement joins TRBV19 to TRBJ2-5; 15 bases line up with TRBD2. This CDR3 has 14 amino acids. The J segment lost 5 bases and the V segment lost 8 bases, leaving 3 bases of the junction unmatched. Germline V gives CDR1 LNHDA, CDR2 SQIVND (reference sequence).

This clone has just a few counts. The chain recombines TRBV30 with TRBJ1-5, with D maybe TRBD1 (6 bases). Trimming removed 5 bases from V and 6 bases from J, with 20 bases in between. Per germline, CDR1 GTSNPN and CDR2 SVGIG (reference sequence). The CDR3 extends over 15 amino acids. The CDR3 here is CAWDPGQRGIQPQHF. In DNA form, the CDR3 reads TGTGCCTGGGACCCCGGACAGAGGGGCATTCAGCCCCAGCATTTT.

This clone was observed a few times. CDR3 sequence reads: CASSQDQQGAAFF. CDR3 sequence (DNA): TGTGCCAGCAGCCAAGACCAACAGGGGGCAGCTTTCTTT. The rearrangement links TRBV14 to TRBJ1-1; 9 bases agree with TRBD1. The CDR3 sequence is 13 residues long. Trimming removed 0 bases from V and 10 bases from J; junction bases left unmatched: 3. Germline V gene data show CDR1 as SGHDN and CDR2 as FVKESK. Complete variable domain (other parts from reference TRBV14 and TRBJ1-1): EAGVTQFPSHSVIEKGQTVTLRCDPISGHDNLYWYRRVMGKEIKFLLHFVKESKQDESGMPNNRFLAERTGGTYSTLKVQPAELEDSGVYFCASSQDQQGAAFFGQGTRLTVV.

The rearrangement joins TRBV7-7 to TRBJ1-2; 9 bases match TRBD1. The germline V gene encodes CDR1 SSHAT and CDR2 FNYEAQ (reference sequence). After removal of 5 bases from V and 4 bases from J, the junction contained 8 bases not matched to a gene. This CDR3 spans 15 amino acids. The CDR3 DNA sequence: TGTGCCAGCAGCCCGTTACAGGGGGCTGTCTATGGCTACACCTTC. Its translation is CASSPLQGAVYGYTF.

The gene calls are TRBV29-1 and TRBJ2-2; a weak D match, TRBD1 (6 bases). Trimming took off 1 base at V and 7 bases at J, with 10 bases between the two ends. The CDR3 is 13 amino acids. Germline-derived CDR1 and CDR2 are SQVTM and ANQGSEA. The CDR3 DNA follows: TGCAGCGTTGAAGTCAGGGGTGGCGGGGAGCTGTTTTTT. Translated: CSVEVRGGGELFF.

The V call is TRBV29-1, the J call TRBJ2-4; possibly TRBD1 for D (8 bases). V lost 3 bases to trimming and J lost 0 bases, with 18 bases between them. This CDR3 comprises 17 residues. CDR1 is SQVTM and CDR2 is ANQGSEA in the germline V gene. The CDR3 spells CSVEHRGGLLAKNIQYF. CDR3 nucleotide sequence: TGCAGCGTTGAGCACAGGGGGGGATTACTAGCCAAAAACATTCAGTACTTC.